Presented here are 26 T cell receptor beta chains from one specimen sequenced in a study of early T cells in non-severe SARS-CoV-2 infection. TCRdb processed the 5' RACE reads anew with MiXCR; each CDR3 protein has one entry. The data show around 47,000 distinct CDR3 sequences, roughly 12% seen once. The sequencing input was whole blood. The receptors were gathered from an adult who was a healthcare worker with PCR-confirmed SARS-CoV-2 infection or an uninfected control (not recorded which).

This sequence joins TRBV20-1 and TRBJ2-3, with 9 bases matching TRBD2. Germline V gene lookup returns CDR1 DFQATT and CDR2 SNEGSKA (reference sequence). The CDR3 sequence is 14 residues long. The junction had 7 bases not matched to a gene; V was cut back by 4 bases and J by 5 bases. The CDR3 bases are TGCAGTGCTAAAATAGCGGGAGCTGGAGATACGCAGTATTTT. Amino acid sequence: CSAKIAGAGDTQYF.

This clonotype has at least ten counts. V and J are TRBV12-3 or TRBV12-4 and TRBJ1-5, with 9 bases identical to TRBD1. With V trimmed by 1 base and J by 3 bases, 4 bases remained unmatched. This CDR3 has 16 residues. As DNA, the CDR3 is TGTGCCAGCAGTTTAGGCGGGACAGGGTCCAATCAGCCCCAGCATTTT. It specifies CASSLGGTGSNQPQHF.

The sample holds many counts of this clonotype. V gene TRBV20-1 combines with J gene TRBJ2-7; TRBD2 aligns across 9 bases. The J segment lost 6 bases and the V segment lost 0 bases, leaving 6 bases of the junction unmatched. CDR1 and CDR2 from the germline V gene are DFQATT and SNEGSKA (reference sequence). There are 14 residues in the CDR3. Here the CDR3 reads CSARDPGLAFEQYF. In DNA, the CDR3 is TGCAGTGCTAGAGATCCGGGACTAGCTTTCGAGCAGTACTTC.

This clonotype has ten or more counts. V usage is TRBV29-1 and J usage is TRBJ1-2, with D perhaps TRBD1 (6 bases). Germline V gene lookup returns CDR1 SQVTM and CDR2 ANQGSEA. This CDR3 is built from 13 residues. V lost 1 base, J lost 5 bases, and 11 bases lay in between. Here the CDR3 reads CSVEVWQGYGYTF. CDR3 DNA: TGCAGCGTTGAAGTCTGGCAGGGGTATGGCTACACCTTC.

This clonotype was seen repeatedly, ten times or more. This chain joins TRBV28 and TRBJ2-1; no clear D gene. CDR3 size: 12 residues. V was clipped by 8 bases and J by 1 base, with 6 bases between them. From germline, CDR1 is MDHEN and CDR2 SYDVKM. The CDR3 nucleotides are TGTGCCAGCTCACCGTCCTACAATGAGCAGTTCTTC. Encoded protein: CASSPSYNEQFF. The entire variable domain, with the rest obtained from reference TRBV28 and TRBJ2-1, is as follows: DVKVTQSSRYLVKRTGEKVFLECVQDMDHENMFWYRQDPGLGLRLIYFSYDVKMKEKGDIPEGYSVSREKKERFSLILESASTNQTSMYLCASSPSYNEQFFGPGTRLTVL.

The sample holds many counts of this clonotype. The gene calls are TRBV7-9 and TRBJ1-1; TRBD1 matches at 9 bases. The CDR3 is 14 amino acids. Germline V gene lookup returns CDR1 SEHNR and CDR2 FQNEAQ (reference sequence). The J segment lost 8 bases and the V segment lost 3 bases, leaving 7 bases of the junction unmatched. The CDR3: CASSFTGGSTEAFF. Written as DNA, the CDR3 is TGTGCCAGCAGCTTTACAGGGGGCAGTACCGAAGCTTTCTTT.

The genes are TRBV10-3 and TRBJ2-7; 7 nucleotides align to TRBD1. Losses at the gene ends were 0 bases for V and 0 bases for J; bases not matched to a gene: 2. CDR1 and CDR2 from the germline V gene are ENHRY and SYGVKD. The CDR3 sequence is 15 residues long. The CDR3 DNA is TGTGCCATCAGTGAGTCGACAGGGAGCTCCTACGAGCAGTACTTC. Residues: CAISESTGSSYEQYF.

V gene TRBV28 combines with J gene TRBJ1-2, with D tentatively TRBD1 (5 bases). Germline V CDR1 and CDR2: MDHEN, SYDVKM. The V gene lost 6 bases and the J gene lost 8 bases, with 22 bases spanning the gap. The CDR3 contains 15 residues. CDR3 in amino acids: CASRVSGGSRRGYTF. In nucleotides, the CDR3 is TGTGCCAGCAGGGTGTCCGGGGGGAGCCGAAGGGGCTACACCTTC.

This sequence joins TRBV6-6 and TRBJ2-5; TRBD1 matches at 10 bases. From germline, CDR1 is MNHNY and CDR2 SVGAGI (reference sequence). This CDR3 region has 15 residues. V was clipped by 6 bases and J by 4 bases; unmatched bases: 8. This chain's CDR3 is CASRNRGQGRETQYF. The CDR3 DNA follows: TGTGCCAGCAGAAACAGGGGACAGGGGAGAGAGACCCAGTACTTC.

This clonotype appeared many times. V is TRBV19 and J is TRBJ1-4; no reliable D call. V lost 6 bases to trimming and J lost 2 bases, with 13 bases between them. This CDR3 region has 15 residues. The V gene's germline CDR1 is LNHDA and CDR2 SQIVND (reference sequence). In DNA, the CDR3 is TGTGCCAGTAGAACTCAAGGGTCTACTAATGAAAAACTGTTTTTT. It yields the protein CASRTQGSTNEKLFF. Supplemented by reference TRBV19 and TRBJ1-4, the full variable domain reads DGGITQSPKYLFRKEGQNVTLSCEQNLNHDAMYWYRQDPGQGLRLIYYSQIVNDFQKGDIAEGYSVSREKKESFPLTVTSAQKNPTAFYLCASRTQGSTNEKLFFGSGTQLSVL.

This sequence joins TRBV20-1 and TRBJ2-3; 7 bases agree with TRBD1. The CDR3 loop spans 12 amino acids. Germline V gene data show CDR1 as DFQATT and CDR2 as SNEGSKA (reference sequence). Losses at the gene ends were 6 bases for V and 4 bases for J; bases not matched to a gene: 4. Written as DNA, the CDR3 is TGCAGTGCCCACAGGGGTGCAGATACGCAGTATTTT. It yields the protein CSAHRGADTQYF.

V and J are TRBV4-1 and TRBJ2-2; TRBD1 aligns across 10 bases. Unmatched junction bases numbered 10, after V lost 4 bases and J lost 5 bases. Germline values: CDR1 MGHRA, CDR2 YSYEKL. This CDR3 has 17 amino acids. CDR3 protein: CASSPSDRGLKTGELFF. CDR3 DNA sequence: TGCGCCAGCAGCCCTAGTGACAGGGGGCTAAAGACCGGGGAGCTGTTTTTT.

The chain combines TRBV7-3 with TRBJ2-2, with TRBD1 as a possible D gene (6 bases). CDR1 SGHTA and CDR2 FQGTGA come from the germline V gene. CDR3 size: 13 residues. Trimming removed 2 bases from V and 7 bases from J, with 8 bases in between. CDR3 residues: CASSLPGDGELFF. The CDR3 nucleotides are TGTGCCAGCAGCTTACCAGGGGACGGGGAGCTGTTTTTT.

This clonotype was observed at least ten times. V and J are TRBV7-2 and TRBJ1-5; D is unresolved. V lost 5 bases and J lost 7, with 9 bases in between. Germline lookup yields CDR1 SGHTA and CDR2 FQGNSA. This CDR3 comprises 12 residues. CDR3 region: CASSPLGQPQHF. Here the CDR3 DNA reads TGTGCCAGCAGCCCACTGGGGCAGCCCCAGCATTTT. The entire variable domain, with the rest obtained from reference TRBV7-2 and TRBJ1-5, is as follows: GAGVSQSPSNKVTEKGKDVELRCDPISGHTALYWYRQSLGQGLEFLIYFQGNSAPDKSGLPSDRFSAERTGGSVSTLTIQRTQQEDSAVYLCASSPLGQPQHFGDGTRLSIL.

This rearrangement joins TRBV7-2 to TRBJ1-2, with a tentative D call TRBD1 (6 bases). The CDR3 loop spans 14 amino acids. Germline loops: CDR1 SGHTA, CDR2 FQGNSA. The V end lost 3 bases, the J end lost 6 bases, and 14 bases lay between the germline ends. DNA for the CDR3: TGTGCCAGCAGCTTTGTGGGGGCGCGGAATGGCTACACCTTC. It specifies CASSFVGARNGYTF.

This clonotype has more than one count but fewer than ten. J is TRBJ2-1 and V is TRBV19; D call uncertain. The germline V gene encodes CDR1 LNHDA and CDR2 SQIVND (reference sequence). Trimming took off 5 bases at V and 7 bases at J, with 18 bases between the two ends. The CDR3 is 15 amino acids. The CDR3 spells CASSSETTFRNEQFF. Here the CDR3 DNA reads TGTGCCAGTAGTTCCGAGACGACTTTCAGGAATGAGCAGTTCTTC.

The rearrangement uses TRBV18 and TRBJ1-1; 8 bases fit TRBD1. The CDR3 sequence is 14 residues long. Trimming took 6 bases from V and 5 from J; bases not matched to a gene: 8. In germline, CDR1 is KGHSH, CDR2 LQKENI. CDR3 in amino acids: CASSENRGRTEAFF. Written as DNA, the CDR3 is TGTGCCAGCTCGGAAAACAGGGGGAGAACTGAAGCTTTCTTT.

This clonotype was detected only a few times. This chain links TRBV4-1 with TRBJ1-6; 10 bases line up with TRBD1. Germline CDR1 and CDR2: MGHRA and YSYEKL. J lost 7 bases, V lost 4 bases, and 1 base had no gene match. The CDR3 length is 14 residues. CDR3 loop: CASSRDRGNSPLHF. The CDR3, as DNA: TGCGCCAGCAGCCGGGACAGGGGAAATTCACCCCTCCACTTT.

This clonotype was recorded many times. The CDR3 coding sequence is TGTGCCAGCAGCCAAGGCTCCTACGAGCAGTACTTC. Its protein is CASSQGSYEQYF. This chain uses TRBV28 with TRBJ2-7; D gene ambiguous. Germline V gives CDR1 MDHEN, CDR2 SYDVKM. This CDR3 is 12 amino acids long. V was pared by 6 bases and J by 0 bases, with 6 bases between.

This clonotype has a count of ten or more. The CDR3 nucleotides are TGTGCCAGCAGTACAACAGGCTCCGCTAATTCACCCCTCCACTTT. Its protein is CASSTTGSANSPLHF. V is TRBV6-6 and J is TRBJ1-6; maybe TRBD1 (5 bases). The V end lost 5 bases, the J end lost 6 bases, and 14 bases lay between the germline ends. Germline V lookup: CDR1 MNHNY, CDR2 SVGAGI (reference sequence). CDR3 length: 15 residues.

In its sample, this clonotype was seen a few times. CDR3 residues: CASSFPVWDMQETQYF. The DNA for the CDR3 is TGTGCCAGCAGCTTCCCCGTGTGGGACATGCAAGAGACCCAGTACTTC. The chain joins TRBV7-9 to TRBJ2-5, with a weak D call TRBD1 (6 bases). V gave up 3 bases and J gave up 2 bases, with 16 bases separating them. CDR3 length equals 16 residues. Per the germline V gene, CDR1 is SEHNR and CDR2 is FQNEAQ (reference sequence). Drawing the rest from reference TRBV7-9 and TRBJ2-5, the complete variable domain is DTGVSQNPRHKITKRGQNVTFRCDPISEHNRLYWYRQTLGQGPEFLTYFQNEAQLEKSRLLSDRFSAERPKGSFSTLEIQRTEQGDSAMYLCASSFPVWDMQETQYFGPGTRLLVL.

The genes are TRBV28 and TRBJ1-2; 7 bases line up with TRBD1. With V trimmed by 4 bases and J by 5 bases, 7 bases remained unmatched. The CDR3 length is 14 residues. Germline values: CDR1 MDHEN, CDR2 SYDVKM. The CDR3 DNA sequence: TGTGCCAGCAGTTCCGGACAGGCGAGTTATGGCTACACCTTC. This sequence encodes CASSSGQASYGYTF.

As concerns this clonotype: This may arise from a read error, as a much more abundant clone is one base away. The rearrangement links TRBV20-1 to TRBJ2-7, with 7 positions matching TRBD1. The ends lost 5 bases at V and 4 bases at J; junction bases unmatched: 5. Germline lookup yields CDR1 DFQATT and CDR2 SNEGSKA (reference sequence). This CDR3 is 12 amino acids long. This CDR3 is CSAYRGGYEQYF. The DNA of the CDR3 is TGCAGTGCTTACAGGGGTGGGTACGAGCAGTACTTC.

This clonotype was counted ten times or more. This chain connects TRBV28 to TRBJ2-5; weak D call: TRBD2 (6 bases). V lost 8 bases and J lost 4, with 20 bases in between. Germline CDR1 reads MDHEN; CDR2 reads SYDVKM. The CDR3 loop spans 15 amino acids. DNA of the CDR3: TGTGCCAGCCTTAGCTCTGGGGCCGGGGGAGAGACCCAGTACTTC. Residues: CASLSSGAGGETQYF.

This chain links TRBV7-2 with TRBJ2-7; D is tentatively TRBD1 or TRBD2 (6 bases each). Germline CDR1 SGHTA, CDR2 FQGNSA. Trimming stripped 2 bases from V and 0 bases from J, with 17 bases between. The CDR3 length is 17 residues. CDR3 sequence reads: CASSLIGGGINSYEQYF. CDR3 coding DNA: TGTGCCAGCAGCTTAATTGGGGGCGGGATTAACTCCTACGAGCAGTACTTC.

This clonotype was picked up many times. This CDR3 reads CASSQTGATTDTQYF. In nucleotides, the CDR3 is TGTGCCAGCAGCCAGACAGGGGCGACCACAGATACGCAGTATTTT. The chain employs TRBV5-5 and TRBJ2-3; 8 bases map to TRBD1. CDR1 SGHKS and CDR2 YYEKEE come from the germline V gene (reference sequence). The CDR3 contains 15 residues. With 4 bases clipped from V and 2 bases from J, the junction kept 6 bases outside the gene matches.